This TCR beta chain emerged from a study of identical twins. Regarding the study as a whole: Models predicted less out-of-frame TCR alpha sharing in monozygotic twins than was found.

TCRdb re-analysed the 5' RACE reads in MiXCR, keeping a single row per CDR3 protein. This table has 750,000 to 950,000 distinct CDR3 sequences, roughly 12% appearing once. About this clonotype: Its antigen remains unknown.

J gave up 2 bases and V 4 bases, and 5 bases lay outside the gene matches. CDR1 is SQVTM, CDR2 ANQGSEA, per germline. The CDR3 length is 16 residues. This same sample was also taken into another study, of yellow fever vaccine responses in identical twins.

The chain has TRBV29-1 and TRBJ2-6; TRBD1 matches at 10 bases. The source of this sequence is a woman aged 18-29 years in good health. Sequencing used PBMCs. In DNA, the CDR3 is TGCAGCGTTGCCTTTGGGACAGGGGCTGGGGCCAACGTCCTGACTTTC. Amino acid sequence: CSVAFGTGAGANVLTF.